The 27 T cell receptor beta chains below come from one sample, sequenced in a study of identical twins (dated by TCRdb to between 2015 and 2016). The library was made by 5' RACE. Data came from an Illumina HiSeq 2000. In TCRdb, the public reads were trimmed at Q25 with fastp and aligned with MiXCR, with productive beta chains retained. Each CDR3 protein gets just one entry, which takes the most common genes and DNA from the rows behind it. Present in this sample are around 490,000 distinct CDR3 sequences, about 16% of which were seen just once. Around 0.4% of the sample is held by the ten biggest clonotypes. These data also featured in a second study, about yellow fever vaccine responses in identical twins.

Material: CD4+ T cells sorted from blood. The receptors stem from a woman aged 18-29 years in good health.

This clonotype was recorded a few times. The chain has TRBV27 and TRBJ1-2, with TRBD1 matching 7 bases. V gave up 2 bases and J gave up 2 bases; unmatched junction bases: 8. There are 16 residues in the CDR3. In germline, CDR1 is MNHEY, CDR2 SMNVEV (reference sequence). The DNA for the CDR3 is TGTGCCAGCAGTTTAATTTCGGCAGGGGGAAACTATGGCTACACCTTC. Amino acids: CASSLISAGGNYGYTF.

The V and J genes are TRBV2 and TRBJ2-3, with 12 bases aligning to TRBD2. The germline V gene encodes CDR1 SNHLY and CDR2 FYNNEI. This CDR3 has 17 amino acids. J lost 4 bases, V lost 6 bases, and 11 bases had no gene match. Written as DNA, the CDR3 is TGTGCCAGCAGCCGGACTAGCGGGGCGGGGGAAGCAGATACGCAGTATTTT. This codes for CASSRTSGAGEADTQYF.

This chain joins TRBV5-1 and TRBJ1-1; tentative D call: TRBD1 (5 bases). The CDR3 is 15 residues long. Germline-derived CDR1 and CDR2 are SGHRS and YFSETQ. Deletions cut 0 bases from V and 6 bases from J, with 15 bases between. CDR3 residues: CASSLDRTPRAEAFF. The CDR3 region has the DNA TGCGCCAGCAGCTTGGACCGGACACCTCGCGCTGAAGCTTTCTTT. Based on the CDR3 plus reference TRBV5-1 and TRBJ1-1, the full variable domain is KAGVTQTPRYLIKTRGQQVTLSCSPISGHRSVSWYQQTPGQGLQFLFEYFSETQRNKGNFPGRFSGRQFSNSRSEMNVSTLELGDSALYLCASSLDRTPRAEAFFGQGTRLTVV.

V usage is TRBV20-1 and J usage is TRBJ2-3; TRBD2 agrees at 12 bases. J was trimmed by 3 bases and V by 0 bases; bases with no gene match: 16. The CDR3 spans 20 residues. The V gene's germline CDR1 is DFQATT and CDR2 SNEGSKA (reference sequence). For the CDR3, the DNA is TGCAGTGCTAGAGATAAACCCCGACTAGCGGGAGAAGAGCGGACAGATACGCAGTATTTT. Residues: CSARDKPRLAGEERTDTQYF.

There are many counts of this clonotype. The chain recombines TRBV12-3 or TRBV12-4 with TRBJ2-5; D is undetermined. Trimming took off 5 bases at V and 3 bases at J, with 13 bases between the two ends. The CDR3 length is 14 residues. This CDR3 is CASSPNFVKETQYF. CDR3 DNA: TGTGCCAGCAGTCCCAACTTTGTCAAAGAGACCCAGTACTTC.

The CDR3 loop is CASSSAGGTGELFF. The CDR3 DNA reads TGCGCCAGCAGCTCCGCAGGGGGCACCGGGGAGCTGTTTTTT. This chain joins TRBV5-1 and TRBJ2-2, with 7 bases matching TRBD1. The J segment lost 4 bases and the V segment lost 3 bases, leaving 3 bases of the junction unmatched. The CDR3 spans 14 residues. Germline V gives CDR1 SGHRS, CDR2 YFSETQ.

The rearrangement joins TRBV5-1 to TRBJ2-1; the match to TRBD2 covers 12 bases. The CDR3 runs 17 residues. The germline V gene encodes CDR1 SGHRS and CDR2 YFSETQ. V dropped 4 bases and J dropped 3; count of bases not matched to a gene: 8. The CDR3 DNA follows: TGCGCCAGCAGCCGCACTCTAGCGGGGGGGCTCTACAATGAGCAGTTCTTC. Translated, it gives CASSRTLAGGLYNEQFF.

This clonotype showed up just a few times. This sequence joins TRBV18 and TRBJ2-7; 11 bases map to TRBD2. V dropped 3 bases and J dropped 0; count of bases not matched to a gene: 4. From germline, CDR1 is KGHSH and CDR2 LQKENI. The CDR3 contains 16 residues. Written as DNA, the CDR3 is TGTGCCAGCTCACCCGGACTAGCGGGTCCCTCCTACGAGCAGTACGTC. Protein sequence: CASSPGLAGPSYEQYV.

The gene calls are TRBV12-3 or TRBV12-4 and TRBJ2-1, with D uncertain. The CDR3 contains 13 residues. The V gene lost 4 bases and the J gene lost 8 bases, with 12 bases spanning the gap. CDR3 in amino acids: CASSSAPSDEQFF. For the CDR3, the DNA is TGTGCCAGCAGTTCAGCCCCCTCGGATGAGCAGTTCTTC.

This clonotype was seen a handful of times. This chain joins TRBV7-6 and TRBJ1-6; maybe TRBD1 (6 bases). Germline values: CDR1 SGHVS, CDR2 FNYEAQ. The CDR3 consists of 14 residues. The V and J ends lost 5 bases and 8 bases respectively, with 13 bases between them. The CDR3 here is CASSTTGNDSPLHF. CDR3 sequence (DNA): TGTGCCAGCAGCACAACAGGGAATGATTCACCCCTCCACTTT.

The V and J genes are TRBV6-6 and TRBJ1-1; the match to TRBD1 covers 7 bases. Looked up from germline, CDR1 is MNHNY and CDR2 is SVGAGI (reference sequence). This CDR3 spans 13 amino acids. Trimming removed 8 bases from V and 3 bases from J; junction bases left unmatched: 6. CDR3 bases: TGTGCCAGCGTGACAGGGAGTGACACTGAAGCTTTCTTT. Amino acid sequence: CASVTGSDTEAFF.

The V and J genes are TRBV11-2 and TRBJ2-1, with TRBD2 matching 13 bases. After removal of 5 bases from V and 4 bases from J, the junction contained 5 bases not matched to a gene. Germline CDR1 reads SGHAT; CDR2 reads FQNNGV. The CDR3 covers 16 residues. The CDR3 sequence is CASSTRTSGGYNEQFF. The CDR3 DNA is TGTGCCAGCAGCACACGGACTAGCGGGGGATACAATGAGCAGTTCTTC.

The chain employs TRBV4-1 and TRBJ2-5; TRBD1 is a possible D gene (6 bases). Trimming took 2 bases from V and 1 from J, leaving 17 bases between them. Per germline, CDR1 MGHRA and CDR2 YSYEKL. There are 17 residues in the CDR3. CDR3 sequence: CASSQFPLGAGQETQYF. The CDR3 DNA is TGCGCCAGCAGCCAATTCCCCCTGGGGGCCGGCCAAGAGACCCAGTACTTC.

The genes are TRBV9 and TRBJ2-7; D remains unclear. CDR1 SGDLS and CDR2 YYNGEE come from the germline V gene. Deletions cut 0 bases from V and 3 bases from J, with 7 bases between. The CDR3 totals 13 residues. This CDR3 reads CASSVGQNYEQYF. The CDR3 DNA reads TGTGCCAGCAGCGTAGGTCAGAACTACGAGCAGTACTTC.

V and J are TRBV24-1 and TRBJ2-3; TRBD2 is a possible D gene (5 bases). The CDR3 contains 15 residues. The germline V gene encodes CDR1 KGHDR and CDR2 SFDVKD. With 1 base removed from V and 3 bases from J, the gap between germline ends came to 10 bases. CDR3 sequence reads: CATSDFGVGTDTQYF. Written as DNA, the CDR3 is TGTGCCACCAGTGATTTCGGGGTAGGAACAGATACGCAGTATTTT.

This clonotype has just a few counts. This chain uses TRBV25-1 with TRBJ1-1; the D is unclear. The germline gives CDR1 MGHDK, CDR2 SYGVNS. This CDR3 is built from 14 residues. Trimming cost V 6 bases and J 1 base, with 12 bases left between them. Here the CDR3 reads CASRDTVGNTEAFF. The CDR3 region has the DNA TGTGCCAGCAGAGACACCGTAGGGAACACTGAAGCTTTCTTT.

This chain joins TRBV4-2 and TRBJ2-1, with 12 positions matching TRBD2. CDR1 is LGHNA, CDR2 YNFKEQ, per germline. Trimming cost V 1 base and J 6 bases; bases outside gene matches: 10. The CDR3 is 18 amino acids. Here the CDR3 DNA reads TGTGCCAGCAGCCAAGGCGGGACTAGCGGGCGCCCGTCCAATGAGCAGTTCTTC. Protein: CASSQGGTSGRPSNEQFF.

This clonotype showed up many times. CDR3 coding DNA: TGCGCCAGCAGCTTGGCCGATGGCGTGGGGAACATTCAGTACTTC. Amino acids: CASSLADGVGNIQYF. The chain couples TRBV5-1 to TRBJ2-4; D is ambiguous. The CDR3 has 15 residues. The V end was cut by 0 bases, the J end by 7 bases, with 14 bases between. Germline loops: CDR1 SGHRS, CDR2 YFSETQ.

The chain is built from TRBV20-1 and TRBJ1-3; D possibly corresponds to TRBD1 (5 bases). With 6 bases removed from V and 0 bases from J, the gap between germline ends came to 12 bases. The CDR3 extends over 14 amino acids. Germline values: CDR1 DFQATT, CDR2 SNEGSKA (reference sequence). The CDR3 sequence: CSAGRVLSGNTIYF. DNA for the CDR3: TGCAGTGCGGGCAGGGTCCTCTCTGGAAACACCATATATTTT.

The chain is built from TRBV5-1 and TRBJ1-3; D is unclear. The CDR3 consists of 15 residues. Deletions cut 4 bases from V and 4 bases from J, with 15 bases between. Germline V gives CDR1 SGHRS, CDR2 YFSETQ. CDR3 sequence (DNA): TGCGCCAGCAGCCCACCGGAGGAAACAGGAAACACCATATATTTT. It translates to CASSPPEETGNTIYF.

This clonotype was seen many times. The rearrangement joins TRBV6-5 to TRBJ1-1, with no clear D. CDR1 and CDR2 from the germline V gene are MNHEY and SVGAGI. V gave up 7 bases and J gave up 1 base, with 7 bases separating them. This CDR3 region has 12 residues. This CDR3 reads CASMRANTEAFF. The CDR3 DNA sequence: TGTGCCAGCATGAGGGCGAACACTGAAGCTTTCTTT.

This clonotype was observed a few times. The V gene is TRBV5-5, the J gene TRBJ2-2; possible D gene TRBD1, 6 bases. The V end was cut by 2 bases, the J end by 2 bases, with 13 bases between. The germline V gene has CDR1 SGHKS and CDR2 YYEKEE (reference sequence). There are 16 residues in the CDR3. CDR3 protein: CASSFEAGTNTGELFF. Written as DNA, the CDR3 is TGTGCCAGCAGCTTTGAGGCAGGGACAAACACCGGGGAGCTGTTTTTT.

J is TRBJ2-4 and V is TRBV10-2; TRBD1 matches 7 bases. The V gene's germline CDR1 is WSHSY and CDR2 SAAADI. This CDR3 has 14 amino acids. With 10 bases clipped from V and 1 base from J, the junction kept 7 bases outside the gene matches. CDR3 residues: CATLTGPAKNIQYF. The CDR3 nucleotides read TGCGCCACCCTGACAGGGCCCGCCAAAAACATTCAGTACTTC.

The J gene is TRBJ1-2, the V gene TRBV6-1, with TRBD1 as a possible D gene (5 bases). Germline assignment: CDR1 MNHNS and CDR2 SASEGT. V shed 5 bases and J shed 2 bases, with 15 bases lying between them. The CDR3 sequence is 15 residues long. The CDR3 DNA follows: TGTGCCAGCAGTCCGCGGGCGGGGGAAAACTATGGCTACACCTTC. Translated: CASSPRAGENYGYTF.

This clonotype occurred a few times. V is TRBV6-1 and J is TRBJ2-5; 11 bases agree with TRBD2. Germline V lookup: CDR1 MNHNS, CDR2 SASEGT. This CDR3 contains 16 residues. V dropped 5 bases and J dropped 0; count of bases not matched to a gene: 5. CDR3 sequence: CASSRSSGGYQETQYF. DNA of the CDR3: TGTGCCAGCAGTCGTTCTAGCGGGGGGTACCAAGAGACCCAGTACTTC.

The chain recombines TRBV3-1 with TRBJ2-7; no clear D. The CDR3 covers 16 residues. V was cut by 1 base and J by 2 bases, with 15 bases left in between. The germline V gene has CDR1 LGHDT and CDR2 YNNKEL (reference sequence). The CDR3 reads CASSQGAPQVPYEQYF. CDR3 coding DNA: TGTGCCAGCAGCCAAGGAGCGCCCCAAGTCCCCTACGAGCAGTACTTC.

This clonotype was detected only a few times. The CDR3 is CAIKAGWARNTGELFF. The CDR3 DNA is TGTGCCATCAAAGCAGGGTGGGCCAGGAACACCGGGGAGCTGTTTTTT. V is TRBV10-3 and J is TRBJ2-2, with D perhaps TRBD1 (5 bases). The CDR3 consists of 16 residues. V lost 7 bases and J lost 1, with 16 bases in between. Germline V lookup: CDR1 ENHRY, CDR2 SYGVKD.